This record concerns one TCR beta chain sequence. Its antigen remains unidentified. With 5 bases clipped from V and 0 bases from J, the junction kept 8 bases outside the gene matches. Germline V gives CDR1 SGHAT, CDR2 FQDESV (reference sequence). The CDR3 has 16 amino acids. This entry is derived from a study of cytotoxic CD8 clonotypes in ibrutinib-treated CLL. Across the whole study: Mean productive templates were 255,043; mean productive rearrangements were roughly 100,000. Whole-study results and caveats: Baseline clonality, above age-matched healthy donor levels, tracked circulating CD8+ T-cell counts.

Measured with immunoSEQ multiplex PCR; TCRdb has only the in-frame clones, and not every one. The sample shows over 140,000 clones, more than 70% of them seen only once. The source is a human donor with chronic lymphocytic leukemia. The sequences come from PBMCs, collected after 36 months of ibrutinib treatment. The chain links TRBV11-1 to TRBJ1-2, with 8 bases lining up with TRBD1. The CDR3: CASSQGTGGANYGYTF. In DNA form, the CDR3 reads TGTGCCAGCAGCCAAGGGACAGGCGGCGCTAACTATGGCTACACCTTC.